This T cell receptor beta chain was identified in a study of T cell responses to AZD1222 COVID-19 vaccine. As for the study in general: Analyses pooled second doses at about 4 or about 12 weeks.

Germline lookup yields CDR1 SGHNT and CDR2 YENEEA. The CDR3 is made up of 16 amino acids. After removal of 5 bases from V and 2 bases from J, the junction contained 7 bases not matched to a gene. In regard to this clone: No antigen is known for it.

Study outcomes and limitations: Vaccine-associated CD4 TCRs spanned spike, dominant at 160-218 and 743-854. Per reports, nearly half of all spike-specific TCRs target regions that are unmutated in variants. Clonal diversity may have been underestimated in mostly white British donors.

Repertoires were generated with immunoSEQ multiplex PCR, while TCRdb's copy carries only in-frame clones and drops some. The table lists about 130,000 clones, approximately 85% of them singletons. The rearrangement uses TRBV11-3 and TRBJ2-1; 9 bases fit TRBD2. The sequences come from peripheral blood, collected on day 0 of AZD1222 vaccination. The sequence derives from an adult in good health. The chain's CDR3 is CASSVTSGWAYNEQFF. The DNA of the CDR3 is TGTGCCAGCAGCGTGACTAGCGGCTGGGCCTACAATGAGCAGTTCTTC. Filled out from reference TRBV11-3 and TRBJ2-1, the complete variable domain reads EAGVVQSPRYKIIEKKQPVAFWCNPISGHNTLYWYLQNLGQGPELLIRYENEEAVDDSQLPKDRFSAERLKGVDSTLKIQPAELGDSAVYLCASSVTSGWAYNEQFFGPGTRLTVL.